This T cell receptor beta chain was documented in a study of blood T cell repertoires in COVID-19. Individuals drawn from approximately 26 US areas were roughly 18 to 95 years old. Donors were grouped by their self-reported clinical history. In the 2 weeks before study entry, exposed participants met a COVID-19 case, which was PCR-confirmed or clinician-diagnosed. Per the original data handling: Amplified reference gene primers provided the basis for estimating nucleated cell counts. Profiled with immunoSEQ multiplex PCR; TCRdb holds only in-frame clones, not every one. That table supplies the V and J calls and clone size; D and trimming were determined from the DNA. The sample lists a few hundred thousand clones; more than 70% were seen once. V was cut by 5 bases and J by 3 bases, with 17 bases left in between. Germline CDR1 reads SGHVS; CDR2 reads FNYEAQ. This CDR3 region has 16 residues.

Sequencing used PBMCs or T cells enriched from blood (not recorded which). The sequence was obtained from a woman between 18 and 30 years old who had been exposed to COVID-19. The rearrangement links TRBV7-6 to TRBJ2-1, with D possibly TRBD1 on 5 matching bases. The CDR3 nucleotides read TGTGCCAGCAGCCCCTCCGAAGGGGTTTTCTACAATGAGCAGTTCTTC. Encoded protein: CASSPSEGVFYNEQFF.